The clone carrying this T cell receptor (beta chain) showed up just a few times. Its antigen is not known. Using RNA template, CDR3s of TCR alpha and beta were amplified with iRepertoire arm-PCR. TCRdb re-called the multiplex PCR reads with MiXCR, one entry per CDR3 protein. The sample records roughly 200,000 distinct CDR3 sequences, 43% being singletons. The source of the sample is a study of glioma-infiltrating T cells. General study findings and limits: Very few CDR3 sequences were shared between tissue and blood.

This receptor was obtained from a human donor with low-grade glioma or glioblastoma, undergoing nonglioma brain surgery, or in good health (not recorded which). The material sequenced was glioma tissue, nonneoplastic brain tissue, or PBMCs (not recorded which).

Written as DNA, the CDR3 is TGTGCCAGCGGACCGGGGGGGCCCCCCTACGAGCAGTACTTC. Its translation is CASGPGGPPYEQYF. V gene TRBV2 combines with J gene TRBJ2-7; 8 nucleotides agree with TRBD2. With V trimmed by 8 bases and J by 2 bases, 8 bases remained unmatched. CDR1 is SNHLY and CDR2 is FYNNEI in the germline V gene. The CDR3 is made up of 14 amino acids. Full variable domain (rest looked up from reference TRBV2 and TRBJ2-7): EPEVTQTPSHQVTQMGQEVILRCVPISNHLYFYWYRQILGQKVEFLVSFYNNEISEKSEIFDDQFSVERPDGSNFTLKIRSTKLEDSAMYFCASGPGGPPYEQYFGPGTRLTVT.